Shown below are 22 T cell receptor beta chains from a single sample sequenced in a study of Graves' ophthalmopathy and Graves' hyperthyroidism. Investigators amplified TCR beta CDR3 regions from RNA transcripts. RT-PCR was first run with HTBI primers, then multiplex PCR in a second round. TCRdb reprocessed the multiplex PCR reads with MiXCR, giving one entry per CDR3 protein. The table has some 1.1 million distinct CDR3 sequences, about 40% seen once. Sequencing was done on a sample of peripheral blood or thyroid tissue (not recorded which). These receptors came from an adult man with Graves' hyperthyroidism.

This clonotype was counted at least ten times. The rearrangement joins TRBV7-9 to TRBJ2-7, with TRBD1 as a possible D gene (5 bases). CDR1 and CDR2 from the germline V gene are SEHNR and FQNEAQ (reference sequence). Trimming removed 5 bases at V and 2 bases at J, with 13 bases between. This CDR3 spans 14 amino acids. The CDR3 region has the DNA TGTGCCAGCAGCAACCCTCAGGGAACCTACGAGCAGTACTTC. It specifies CASSNPQGTYEQYF.

The gene calls are TRBV7-8 and TRBJ1-5; TRBD1 is a possible D gene (6 bases). Germline values: CDR1 SGHVS, CDR2 FQNEAQ. Trimming removed 5 bases from V and 11 bases from J, with 25 bases in between. The CDR3 length is 16 residues. CDR3 in DNA: TGTGCCAGCAGCAACCAAGACAGGACATCCCAAGAGACCCAGCATTTT. As protein: CASSNQDRTSQETQHF. The entire variable domain, with the rest obtained from reference TRBV7-8 and TRBJ1-5, is as follows: GAGVSQSPRYKVAKRGQDVALRCDPISGHVSLFWYQQALGQGPEFLTYFQNEAQLDKSGLPSDRFFAERPEGSVSTLKIQRTQQEDSAVYLCASSNQDRTSQETQHFGDGTRLSIL.

This clonotype appeared a few times. The V and J genes are TRBV7-9 and TRBJ2-7, with D maybe TRBD1 (6 bases). The V and J ends lost 5 bases and 7 bases respectively, with 15 bases between them. Germline values: CDR1 SEHNR, CDR2 FQNEAQ (reference sequence). This CDR3 contains 13 residues. In DNA, the CDR3 is TGTGCCAGCAGCCAACAGGACAGTGCTGAGCAGTACTTC. It encodes CASSQQDSAEQYF.

In this sample, this clonotype turned up a few times. V usage is TRBV19 and J usage is TRBJ1-1; D remains unclear. The CDR3 length is 17 residues. V lost 3 bases and J lost 1, with 18 bases in between. Germline V gene data show CDR1 as LNHDA and CDR2 as SQIVND (reference sequence). This chain's CDR3 is CASSIRPLIGSNTEAFF. The CDR3 DNA is TGTGCCAGTAGTATCCGTCCCTTAATCGGTTCGAACACTGAAGCTTTCTTT.

The sample holds a few counts of this clonotype. The rearrangement joins TRBV12-3 or TRBV12-4 to TRBJ2-2, with 8 bases fitting TRBD1. V trimming: 0 bases; J trimming: 7 bases; junction bases outside the gene matches: 10. This CDR3 has 17 residues. CDR3 DNA sequence: TGTGCCAGCAGTTTAGCGCACGGACAGGGATCTGTCGGGGAGCTGTTTTTT. This translates into CASSLAHGQGSVGELFF.

This clonotype has at least ten counts. The V gene is TRBV19, the J gene TRBJ2-7; weak D call: TRBD2 (6 bases). The germline CDR1 and CDR2 sequences are LNHDA and SQIVND (reference sequence). The germline V and J ends were trimmed by 6 bases and 6 bases, with 12 bases remaining between them. The CDR3 is 12 amino acids. The CDR3 DNA sequence: TGTGCCAGTAGCAAATACGGGGGCGAGCAGTACTTC. Amino acid sequence: CASSKYGGEQYF.

The J gene is TRBJ2-7, the V gene TRBV6-6; D uncertain. CDR1 and CDR2 from the germline V gene are MNHNY and SVGAGI (reference sequence). There are 14 residues in the CDR3. V lost 0 bases, J lost 6 bases, and 12 bases lay in between. DNA of the CDR3: TGTGCCAGCAGTTACTCTTACCCACTTTCCGAGCAGTACTTC. Amino acid sequence: CASSYSYPLSEQYF.

The chain combines TRBV19 with TRBJ1-4, with 7 bases fitting TRBD1. Unmatched junction bases numbered 12, after V lost 5 bases and J lost 15 bases. Germline assignment: CDR1 LNHDA and CDR2 SQIVND (reference sequence). The CDR3 loop spans 13 amino acids. CDR3 in amino acids: CASSALGQARMFF. The CDR3 DNA reads TGTGCCAGTAGTGCGCTCGGACAGGCCCGTATGTTTTTT.

The V and J genes are TRBV16 and TRBJ2-7; tentatively, D is TRBD2 (5 bases). The CDR3 runs 14 residues. From germline, CDR1 is KGHSY and CDR2 FQNENV. V lost 4 bases and J 4 bases, leaving 14 bases between the germline ends. The CDR3: CASSPLGVEYEQYF. The CDR3 region has the DNA TGTGCCAGCAGCCCGCTGGGAGTAGAGTACGAGCAGTACTTC.

This clonotype was picked up a small number of times. The chain has TRBV29-1 and TRBJ2-7, with a possible D match to TRBD1 (6 bases). CDR1 and CDR2 (germline): SQVTM, ANQGSEA. The CDR3 loop spans 14 amino acids. Deletions cut 6 bases from V and 0 bases from J, with 15 bases between. The DNA for the CDR3 is TGCAGCGTGGGACCCCGGGACAACTCCTACGAGCAGTACTTC. Translation: CSVGPRDNSYEQYF.

As to this clonotype: A much larger clone lies a single base off, so this may be a read error. This chain links TRBV19 with TRBJ1-2; D ambiguous. CDR1 is LNHDA and CDR2 is SQIVND in the germline V gene (reference sequence). Trimming removed 4 bases at V and 5 bases at J, with 17 bases between. This CDR3 is 15 amino acids long. CDR3 in amino acids: CASSTDGTVGYGYTF. Written as DNA, the CDR3 is TGTGCCAGTAGTACGGATGGTACAGTTGGGTATGGCTACACCTTC.

This chain uses TRBV12-3 or TRBV12-4 with TRBJ2-7; tentative D call: TRBD2 (5 bases). The V end lost 6 bases, the J end lost 3 bases, and 12 bases lay between the germline ends. The CDR3 length is 13 residues. CDR3 sequence: CASRPAEGYEQYF. The CDR3 DNA reads TGTGCCAGCAGGCCAGCCGAGGGCTACGAGCAGTACTTC.

This clonotype was seen repeatedly, ten times or more. This chain links TRBV20-1 with TRBJ1-1; no clear D gene. Germline V CDR1 and CDR2: DFQATT, SNEGSKA (reference sequence). CDR3 length: 14 amino acids. V lost 5 bases, J lost 4 bases, and 17 bases lay in between. The CDR3 DNA follows: TGCAGTGCTCCGAGGGCAGGAGGTGCCACTGAAGCTTTCTTT. This encodes CSAPRAGGATEAFF.

This clonotype was detected ten times or more. No conserved phenylalanine or tryptophan is present at the end of the CDR3, so a read error is the likely explanation. The DNA is left out, because the CDR3 cannot be placed on it with certainty; the CDR3 is given as TCRdb lists it. The chain has TRBV7-9 and TRBJ2-7. Counting both end residues, the CDR3 totals 11 amino acids. Germline loops: CDR1 SEHNR, CDR2 FQNEAQ (reference sequence). The CDR3 is CASSLLVGVEL.

Many counts were recorded for this clonotype. The chain combines TRBV2 with TRBJ2-2; D is uncertain. CDR1 is SNHLY, CDR2 FYNNEI, per germline. Trimming took off 4 bases at V and 0 bases at J, with 9 bases between the two ends. The CDR3 totals 15 residues. In DNA, the CDR3 is TGTGCCAGCAGTGCGTTGGCATCGAACACCGGGGAGCTGTTTTTT. It codes for CASSALASNTGELFF.

The chain links TRBV6-5 to TRBJ1-1; D possibly corresponds to TRBD1 (5 bases). The V gene's germline CDR1 is MNHEY and CDR2 SVGAGI. Deletions cut 10 bases from V and 1 base from J, with 16 bases between. The CDR3 has 14 amino acids. The CDR3 region is CAINPLGANTEAFF. DNA of the CDR3: TGTGCCATTAACCCTCTCGGGGCGAACACTGAAGCTTTCTTT.

Regarding this clonotype: Since a much larger clone is just one base distant, this may be a read error. The CDR3 here is CSARPRMGDQETQYF. CDR3 bases: TGCAGTGCTAGACCACGGATGGGGGATCAAGAGACCCAGTACTTC. The chain links TRBV20-1 to TRBJ2-5; D possibly uses TRBD1 or TRBD2 (5 bases each). This CDR3 is 15 amino acids long. V lost 2 bases and J lost 2, with 15 bases in between. Germline V lookup: CDR1 DFQATT, CDR2 SNEGSKA (reference sequence).

The chain employs TRBV5-1 and TRBJ2-5; 8 positions agree with TRBD1. Germline V gives CDR1 SGHRS, CDR2 YFSETQ. The trim removed 1 base at V and 5 bases at J, leaving 7 bases unmatched. CDR3 length equals 15 residues. CDR3: CASSLSGGFGETQYF. CDR3 DNA sequence: TGCGCCAGCAGCTTGTCAGGGGGCTTCGGTGAGACCCAGTACTTC.

This clonotype was observed at least ten times. The chain joins TRBV25-1 to TRBJ1-1, with D tentatively TRBD1 (5 bases). CDR3 length equals 11 residues. Germline loops: CDR1 MGHDK, CDR2 SYGVNS. V shed 9 bases and J shed 7 bases, with 12 bases lying between them. This chain's CDR3 is CASTRQFEAFF. CDR3 DNA sequence: TGTGCCAGTACTAGACAGTTTGAAGCTTTCTTT.

The chain links TRBV29-1 to TRBJ2-3, with D tentatively TRBD2 (5 bases). Germline V gene lookup returns CDR1 SQVTM and CDR2 ANQGSEA. The V and J ends lost 3 bases and 4 bases respectively, with 11 bases between them. This CDR3 comprises 13 residues. Written as DNA, the CDR3 is TGCAGCGTTGACTTGCTAGCCCCAGATACGCAGTATTTT. It yields the protein CSVDLLAPDTQYF.

The chain combines TRBV30 with TRBJ1-2; perhaps TRBD1 as D (5 bases). Germline CDR1 GTSNPN, CDR2 SVGIG (reference sequence). The V end lost 2 bases, the J end lost 7 bases, and 14 bases lay between the germline ends. The CDR3 has 13 amino acids. The CDR3 is CAWSKGRRGGYTF. The CDR3 region has the DNA TGTGCCTGGAGTAAGGGGAGGCGAGGTGGCTACACCTTC. Combining the CDR3 with reference TRBV30 and TRBJ1-2 gives the whole variable domain SQTIHQWPATLVQPVGSPLSLECTVEGTSNPNLYWYRQAAGRGLQLLFYSVGIGQISSEVPQNLSASRPQDRQFILSSKKLLLSDSGFYLCAWSKGRRGGYTFGSGTRLTVV.

In this sample, this clonotype turned up a few times. CDR3 region: CASSQGQGVYYEQYF. The DNA for the CDR3 is TGTGCCAGCAGCCAAGGACAGGGGGTCTACTACGAGCAGTACTTC. The V gene is TRBV7-9, the J gene TRBJ2-7, with 10 bases that match TRBD1. The CDR3 length is 15 residues. Germline V lookup: CDR1 SEHNR, CDR2 FQNEAQ (reference sequence). Losses at the gene ends were 5 bases for V and 3 bases for J; bases not matched to a gene: 7.